Presented here are 8 T cell receptor beta chains from one specimen sequenced in a study of T-cell memory formation after mild COVID-19. TCRdb analysed the 5' RACE reads with MiXCR anew, one entry per CDR3 protein. The sample shows fewer than 700,000 distinct CDR3 sequences, less than 25% of them seen only once. The sequenced material came from PBMCs or a T cell subset sorted from them (not recorded which). These receptor sequences come from an adult woman who had mild COVID-19 (a few samples of this study predate the infection). Cell type and time point are not known.

The sample holds a few counts of this clonotype. The chain joins TRBV5-1 to TRBJ1-2, with D perhaps TRBD1 (5 bases). The CDR3 spans 12 residues. Germline CDR1 and CDR2: SGHRS and YFSETQ. Trimming took off 4 bases at V and 8 bases at J, with 12 bases between the two ends. The CDR3 protein is CASSQGLQGYTF. The CDR3 nucleotides read TGCGCCAGCAGCCAGGGACTCCAGGGCTACACCTTC.

This clonotype was seen only a few times. V is TRBV2 and J is TRBJ1-5; 7 bases line up with TRBD1. The germline gives CDR1 SNHLY, CDR2 FYNNEI. The CDR3 loop spans 15 amino acids. Trimming at V came to 6 bases and at J to 4 bases, leaving 9 bases not matched to a gene. This chain's CDR3 is CASSFDGTDNQPQHF. CDR3 nucleotide sequence: TGTGCCAGCAGCTTTGACGGGACAGATAATCAGCCCCAGCATTTT.

V gene TRBV12-5 combines with J gene TRBJ2-5; weak D call: TRBD2 (5 bases). The V gene's germline CDR1 is LGHNT and CDR2 FRNRAP. This CDR3 spans 13 amino acids. V lost 9 bases and J 5 bases, leaving 16 bases between the germline ends. Here the CDR3 reads CASADYALETQYF. In nucleotides, the CDR3 is TGTGCTAGCGCTGACTATGCGCTGGAGACCCAGTACTTC.

The rearrangement joins TRBV29-1 to TRBJ2-1; unclear D gene. CDR1 is SQVTM and CDR2 is ANQGSEA in the germline V gene. V lost 3 bases and J 8 bases, leaving 11 bases between the germline ends. The CDR3 loop spans 12 amino acids. The CDR3 loop reads CSVEGLPDEQFF. CDR3 nucleotide sequence: TGCAGCGTTGAGGGCCTTCCGGATGAGCAGTTCTTC.

The DNA for the CDR3 is TGTGCCAGCAGCTTGGACAGGGGTGCACCAAGCACAGATACGCAGTATTTT. Translation: CASSLDRGAPSTDTQYF. The gene calls are TRBV5-4 and TRBJ2-3, with TRBD1 identical over 7 bases. J lost 0 bases, V lost 0 bases, and 7 bases had no gene match. This CDR3 has 17 amino acids. CDR1 SGHNT and CDR2 YYREEE come from the germline V gene (reference sequence).

The chain combines TRBV24-1 with TRBJ2-5; D may be TRBD2 (6 bases). Trimming took off 3 bases at V and 7 bases at J, with 17 bases between the two ends. The V gene's germline CDR1 is KGHDR and CDR2 SFDVKD. CDR3 length: 15 residues. The CDR3 is CATSDPGGASGTQYF. In DNA form, the CDR3 reads TGTGCCACCAGTGATCCCGGGGGAGCCTCTGGGACCCAGTACTTC.

This clonotype was counted between two and nine times. V is TRBV9 and J is TRBJ2-7; TRBD2 matches at 12 bases. The CDR3 length is 15 residues. Germline lookup yields CDR1 SGDLS and CDR2 YYNGEE. After removal of 2 bases from V and 7 bases from J, the junction contained 7 bases not matched to a gene. In DNA, the CDR3 is TGTGCCAGCAGCGTCCAGGCTAGCGGGAGGGAGGAGCAGTACTTC. Its translation: CASSVQASGREEQYF.

The V gene is TRBV30, the J gene TRBJ2-1, with a weak D call TRBD1 (5 bases). Germline V gene lookup returns CDR1 GTSNPN and CDR2 SVGIG (reference sequence). This CDR3 has 14 residues. V lost 7 bases and J lost 6, with 19 bases in between. The CDR3 sequence is CAYAVWQGRNEQFF. The CDR3 DNA follows: TGTGCCTACGCGGTATGGCAGGGTCGCAATGAGCAGTTCTTC.